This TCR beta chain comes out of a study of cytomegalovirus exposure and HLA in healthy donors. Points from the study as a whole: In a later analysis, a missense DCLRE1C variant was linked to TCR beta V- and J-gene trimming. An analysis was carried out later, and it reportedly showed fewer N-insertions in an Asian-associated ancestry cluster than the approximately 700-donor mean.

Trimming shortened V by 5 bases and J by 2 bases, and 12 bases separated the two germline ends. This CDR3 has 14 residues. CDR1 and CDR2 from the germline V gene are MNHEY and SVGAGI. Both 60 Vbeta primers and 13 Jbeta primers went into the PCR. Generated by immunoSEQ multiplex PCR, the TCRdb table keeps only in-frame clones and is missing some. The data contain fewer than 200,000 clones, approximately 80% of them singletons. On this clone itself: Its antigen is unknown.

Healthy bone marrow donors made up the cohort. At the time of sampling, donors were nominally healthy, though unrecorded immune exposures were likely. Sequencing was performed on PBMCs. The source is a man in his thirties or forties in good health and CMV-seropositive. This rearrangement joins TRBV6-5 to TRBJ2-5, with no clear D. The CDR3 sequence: CASSLDFGQETQYF. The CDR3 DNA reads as TGTGCCAGCAGTCTCGACTTTGGTCAAGAGACCCAGTACTTC.